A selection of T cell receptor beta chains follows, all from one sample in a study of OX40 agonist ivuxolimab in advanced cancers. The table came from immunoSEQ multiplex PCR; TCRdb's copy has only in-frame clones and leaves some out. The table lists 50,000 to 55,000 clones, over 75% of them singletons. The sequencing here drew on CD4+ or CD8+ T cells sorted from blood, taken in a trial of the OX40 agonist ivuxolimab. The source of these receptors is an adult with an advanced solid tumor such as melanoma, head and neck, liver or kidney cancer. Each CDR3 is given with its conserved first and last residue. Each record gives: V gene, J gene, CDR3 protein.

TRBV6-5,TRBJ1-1,CASYSDRALKAFF
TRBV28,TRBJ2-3,CASSFAGQGISTQYF
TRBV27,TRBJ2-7,CASSPVRGPQNEQYF
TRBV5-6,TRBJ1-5,CASSLGQNSNQPQHF
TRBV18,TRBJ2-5,CASSPWGDGIRETQYF
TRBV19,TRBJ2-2,CASLGGIGELFF
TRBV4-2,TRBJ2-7,CASSQGQGNYEQYF
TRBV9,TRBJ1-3,CASSQNAGNTIYF
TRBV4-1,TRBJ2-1,CASSQTGTSGGNEQFF
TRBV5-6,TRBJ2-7,CASSSLRGRGGPTYEQYF
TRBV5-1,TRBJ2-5,CASSMAGTTGETQYF
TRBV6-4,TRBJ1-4,CASSPQPGTGQEKLFF
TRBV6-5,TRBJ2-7,CASSFRAGTGYYEQYF
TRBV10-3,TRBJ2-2,CAISESGTGELFF
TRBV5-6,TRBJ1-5,CASSFTGTGNQPQHF
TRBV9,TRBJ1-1,CASSPQGFTEAFF
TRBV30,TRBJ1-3,CAWSGNSGASGNTIYF
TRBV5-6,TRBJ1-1,CASSFLDSPNTEAFF
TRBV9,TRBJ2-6,CASSVALGGLTF
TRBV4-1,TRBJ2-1,CASSQHPTSTSSVEQFF
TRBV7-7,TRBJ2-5,CASSPEVRGAQYF
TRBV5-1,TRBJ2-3,CASSSGQVTDTQYF
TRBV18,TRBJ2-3,CASSTGTGFTDTQYF
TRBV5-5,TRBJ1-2,CASHPGLGDYGYTF
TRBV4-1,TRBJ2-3,CASSQEEAGGWSMTDTQYF
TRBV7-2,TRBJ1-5,CASSLGRFGNQPQHF
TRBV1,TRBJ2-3,CTRGTSGSTDTQYF
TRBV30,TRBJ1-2,CAWSGGQGGGYTF
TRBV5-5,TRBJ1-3,CASSQGGNTIYF
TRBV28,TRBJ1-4,CASSIEGTGYEKLFF
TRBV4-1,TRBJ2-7,CASSPPEAGRWYEQYF
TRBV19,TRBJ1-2,CASSIGQLHYGYTF
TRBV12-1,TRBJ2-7,CASSSTGTGAYEQYF
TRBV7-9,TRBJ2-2,CASSKDLLLRGAGELFF
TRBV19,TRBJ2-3,CASTPPGRAVSTQYF
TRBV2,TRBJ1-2,CASSVRGMGSGYTF
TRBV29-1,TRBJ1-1,CSVEDLGGETEAFF